One and the same sample provided the 20 T cell receptor beta chains below, sequenced in a study of T cell repertoires in cytomegalovirus infection. TCRdb re-called the reads with MiXCR, one entry per CDR3 protein. The table shows around 430,000 distinct CDR3 sequences, with approximately 42% occurring only once. These receptors have no identified antigens. This specimen consisted of cultured PBMCs, obtained from culture after CMV antigen stimulation. The origin of the receptors is a human donor in good health (CMV status not recorded). Some clones in this sample may be carry-over from other donors' samples.

The chain carries TRBV7-8 and TRBJ2-5, with a weak D call TRBD2 (7 bases). V lost 1 base to trimming and J lost 5 bases, with 20 bases between them. The CDR3 is 17 amino acids. Germline V gives CDR1 SGHVS, CDR2 FQNEAQ. CDR3 nucleotide sequence: TGTGCCAGCAGCTTAGGCTGGGGGCGGGAGATGAGCGAGACCCAGTACTTC. Protein product: CASSLGWGREMSETQYF.

This clonotype was detected only a few times. The gene calls are TRBV6-2 or TRBV6-3 and TRBJ2-7; D is possibly TRBD1 (6 bases). This CDR3 spans 15 amino acids. The germline V and J ends were trimmed by 2 bases and 1 base, with 12 bases remaining between them. Germline CDR1 and CDR2: MNHEY and SVGEGT. The CDR3 DNA is TGTGCCAGCAGTTACGCGAGACAGGTTTCCTACGAGCAGTACTTC. Amino acids: CASSYARQVSYEQYF.

This clonotype was seen only a few times. The genes are TRBV29-1 and TRBJ1-2; D remains unclear. The CDR3 extends over 10 amino acids. V lost 7 bases to trimming and J lost 8 bases, with 11 bases between them. In germline, CDR1 is SQVTM, CDR2 ANQGSEA. The CDR3 protein is CSANGGGYTF. CDR3 nucleotide sequence: TGCAGCGCAAACGGAGGCGGCTACACCTTC. Full variable domain (outside the CDR3, taken from reference TRBV29-1 and TRBJ1-2): SAVISQKPSRDICQRGTSLTIQCQVDSQVTMMFWYRQQPGQSLTLIATANQGSEATYESGFVIDKFPISRPNLTFSTLTVSNMSPEDSSIYLCSANGGGYTFGSGTRLTVV.

This chain joins TRBV7-2 and TRBJ1-2, with D unresolved. The CDR3 contains 13 residues. CDR1 and CDR2 (germline): SGHTA, FQGNSA. Deletions cut 3 bases from V and 4 bases from J, with 9 bases between. The CDR3 bases are TGTGCCAGCAGCTTTAGGGCAGCCTATGGCTACACCTTC. Its protein product is CASSFRAAYGYTF.

The J gene is TRBJ2-1, the V gene TRBV7-2; D is possibly TRBD2 (6 bases). V was cut by 5 bases and J by 8 bases, with 25 bases left in between. Germline-derived CDR1 and CDR2 are SGHTA and FQGNSA. This CDR3 comprises 17 residues. Here the CDR3 DNA reads TGTGCCAGCAGCCTGCGGTCTAGCGTTCTGAGTATCCATGAGCAGTTCTTC. This encodes CASSLRSSVLSIHEQFF.

This clonotype was seen a few times. V gene TRBV12-3 or TRBV12-4 combines with J gene TRBJ1-2; no clear D gene. CDR3 length equals 14 residues. The V gene lost 1 base and the J gene lost 8 bases, with 14 bases spanning the gap. The CDR3 DNA reads TGTGCCAGCAGTTTAGATATCGGGTCTGGAGGCTACACCTTC. This sequence encodes CASSLDIGSGGYTF.

The V and J genes are TRBV10-3 and TRBJ1-2, with D tentatively TRBD1 (5 bases). Germline values: CDR1 ENHRY, CDR2 SYGVKD. Trimming removed 6 bases from V and 6 bases from J, with 17 bases in between. The CDR3 totals 14 residues. The CDR3 loop is CAIRSGTKPNGYTF. In DNA, the CDR3 is TGTGCCATCAGGTCAGGGACGAAACCTAATGGCTACACCTTC.

The V and J genes are TRBV6-1 and TRBJ1-2; a possible D gene is TRBD1 (5 bases). Germline V gene data show CDR1 as MNHNS and CDR2 as SASEGT. The CDR3 loop spans 11 amino acids. V gave up 10 bases and J gave up 2 bases, with 8 bases separating them. The CDR3 spells CATGANYGYTF. CDR3 sequence (DNA): TGTGCCACCGGGGCGAACTATGGCTACACCTTC.

The CDR3 DNA reads TGTGCCCGTCCCGGAGGGGGATCATCCAATGAGCAGTTCTTC. Residues: CARPGGGSSNEQFF. The J gene is TRBJ2-1, the V gene TRBV7-2; tentatively, D is TRBD1 or TRBD2 (6 bases each). Looked up from germline, CDR1 is SGHTA and CDR2 is FQGNSA. V was shortened by 11 bases and J by 6 bases, with 20 bases between the two germline ends. This CDR3 is built from 14 residues.

In its sample, this clonotype was seen a few times. The V gene is TRBV12-3 or TRBV12-4, the J gene TRBJ1-1, with a weak D call TRBD1 (5 bases). This CDR3 is built from 14 residues. Trimming removed 3 bases at V and 1 base at J, with 9 bases between. CDR3 sequence reads: CASSFGGTNTEAFF. CDR3 DNA: TGTGCCAGCAGTTTCGGGGGGACGAACACTGAAGCTTTCTTT.

This clonotype was seen more than once but under ten times. This chain links TRBV7-2 with TRBJ2-7, with no clear D. In germline, CDR1 is SGHTA, CDR2 FQGNSA. This CDR3 comprises 12 residues. V gave up 1 base and J gave up 6 bases, with 7 bases separating them. This CDR3 reads CASSLVLREQYF. CDR3 bases: TGTGCCAGCAGCTTAGTTCTGCGCGAGCAGTACTTC. The full variable domain, in which reference TRBV7-2 and TRBJ2-7 provide the parts outside the CDR3, is GAGVSQSPSNKVTEKGKDVELRCDPISGHTALYWYRQSLGQGLEFLIYFQGNSAPDKSGLPSDRFSAERTGGSVSTLTIQRTQQEDSAVYLCASSLVLREQYFGPGTRLTVT.

The chain carries TRBV12-3 or TRBV12-4 and TRBJ2-7; possibly TRBD2 for D (5 bases). The CDR3 is 14 amino acids. V was trimmed by 6 bases and J by 0 bases, leaving 12 bases between them. The CDR3 spells CASRPAEHSYEQYF. DNA for the CDR3: TGTGCCAGCAGGCCAGCGGAGCACTCCTACGAGCAGTACTTC.

This clonotype occurred a few times. J is TRBJ2-7 and V is TRBV12-3 or TRBV12-4; 10 bases are shared with TRBD2. CDR3 size: 16 residues. V lost 4 bases and J lost 2; bases outside the gene matches: 8. The CDR3, as DNA: TGTGCCAGCAGTTCCCCAAGCGGGAGGGGGGCCTACGAGCAGTACTTC. Translating it yields CASSSPSGRGAYEQYF.

CDR3 amino acids: CASASRPGTGELFF. The CDR3 nucleotides read TGTGCCAGTGCGAGTCGACCGGGCACCGGGGAGCTGTTTTTT. The chain recombines TRBV19 with TRBJ2-2; D gene unclear. V dropped 8 bases and J dropped 4 bases, with 14 bases sitting between them. The CDR3 covers 14 residues. Germline V gene sequence: CDR1 LNHDA, CDR2 SQIVND (reference sequence).

This clonotype was recorded a few times. This chain links TRBV28 with TRBJ2-1; 12 nucleotides agree with TRBD2. V dropped 0 bases and J dropped 12; count of bases not matched to a gene: 3. The CDR3 loop spans 14 amino acids. CDR1 is MDHEN and CDR2 is SYDVKM in the germline V gene. The CDR3 region is CASSLWTSGSSQFF. As DNA, the CDR3 is TGTGCCAGCAGTTTATGGACTAGCGGGAGTTCGCAGTTCTTC. Using reference TRBV28 and TRBJ2-1 for the parts outside the CDR3, the full variable domain is DVKVTQSSRYLVKRTGEKVFLECVQDMDHENMFWYRQDPGLGLRLIYFSYDVKMKEKGDIPEGYSVSREKKERFSLILESASTNQTSMYLCASSLWTSGSSQFFGPGTRLTVL.

In DNA, the CDR3 is TGCAGTGCTACTCCGGGCGCCGGGCGGGTCGAGCAGTACTTC. Translation gives CSATPGAGRVEQYF. This chain links TRBV20-1 with TRBJ2-7, with a weak D call TRBD2 (5 bases). CDR3 length: 14 amino acids. V was pared by 4 bases and J by 6 bases, with 19 bases between. Germline-derived CDR1 and CDR2 are DFQATT and SNEGSKA (reference sequence).

This clonotype turned up a few times. The chain has TRBV7-2 and TRBJ1-2; a possible D gene is TRBD1 (6 bases). This CDR3 is built from 13 residues. CDR1 and CDR2 (germline): SGHTA, FQGNSA. V was clipped by 8 bases and J by 7 bases, with 17 bases between them. CDR3: CASFGGALGGYTF. DNA for the CDR3: TGTGCCAGCTTTGGGGGGGCGCTTGGTGGCTACACCTTC. The whole variable domain, remainder taken from reference TRBV7-2 and TRBJ1-2, is GAGVSQSPSNKVTEKGKDVELRCDPISGHTALYWYRQSLGQGLEFLIYFQGNSAPDKSGLPSDRFSAERTGGSVSTLTIQRTQQEDSAVYLCASFGGALGGYTFGSGTRLTVV.

This clonotype showed up just a few times. The gene calls are TRBV7-2 and TRBJ2-7; tentative D call: TRBD1 (6 bases). The CDR3 covers 15 residues. The V and J ends lost 1 base and 0 bases respectively, with 10 bases between them. Germline CDR1 is SGHTA and CDR2 is FQGNSA. CDR3 nucleotides: TGTGCCAGCAGCTTAGACAGGGACGCCTCCTACGAGCAGTACTTC. Translated: CASSLDRDASYEQYF.

The table lists this clonotype with a few counts. This rearrangement joins TRBV27 to TRBJ2-7; 8 positions agree with TRBD2. The V gene end was trimmed by 6 bases and the J gene end by 5 bases; junction bases not matched to a gene: 9. CDR1 and CDR2 (germline): MNHEY, SMNVEV (reference sequence). The CDR3 runs 14 residues. This CDR3 is CASRKWREEDEQYF. The DNA of the CDR3 is TGTGCCAGCAGGAAGTGGCGGGAGGAGGACGAGCAGTACTTC.

V and J are TRBV12-5 and TRBJ2-5, with D unresolved. This CDR3 is 13 amino acids long. CDR1 is LGHNT and CDR2 is FRNRAP in the germline V gene. V was clipped by 7 bases and J by 3 bases, with 12 bases between them. CDR3 nucleotides: TGTGCTAGTGCAGTAGAGTGGGAAGAGACCCAGTACTTC. It is translated as CASAVEWEETQYF.